This TCR beta chain was identified in a study of cytomegalovirus exposure and HLA in healthy donors. Remarks on this clone: Its specificity is unknown.

The CDR3 has 15 residues. With V trimmed by 7 bases and J by 3 bases, 10 bases remained unmatched. Germline V gives CDR1 SNHLY, CDR2 FYNNEI. The assay was immunoSEQ multiplex PCR, and TCRdb's table has in-frame clones only and misses some. The sample has about 66,000 clones; 90% to 97% are singletons. Study outcomes and limitations: The study put 150 or so TCR beta chains on its list as cytomegalovirus-associated.

The source is a young man in good health and CMV-seronegative. The chain is built from TRBV2 and TRBJ2-5, with 8 bases that match TRBD2. The sequenced sample was PBMCs. The CDR3 reads CASKVLSGSEETQYF. CDR3 DNA sequence: TGTGCCAGCAAGGTCCTCAGCGGGAGCGAAGAGACCCAGTACTTC.